The present TCR beta chain was sequenced within a study of T-cell memory formation after mild COVID-19. The 5'RACE method, run with constant-segment primers, produced TCR alpha and TCR beta cDNA libraries (carrying sample barcodes and UMIs). Each CDR3 protein is one row after TCRdb ran MiXCR on the 5' RACE reads. This table holds 350,000 to 500,000 distinct CDR3 sequences, more than 15% found once. The CDR3 is 13 residues long. Trimming took 4 bases from V and 3 from J, leaving 7 bases between them. The V gene's germline CDR1 is MNHEY and CDR2 SVGEGT. The sequence was obtained from a man aged 18 to 35 who had mild COVID-19 (a few samples of this study predate the infection). Cell type and time point are not known. Sequenced sample: PBMCs or a T cell subset sorted from them (not recorded which). The chain is built from TRBV6-2 or TRBV6-3 and TRBJ1-5; D uncertain. The DNA of the CDR3 is TGTGCCAGCAGTTTAAGTTTCAATCAGCCCCAGCATTTT. It is translated as CASSLSFNQPQHF.